These 14 T cell receptor beta chains share one sample of origin, sequenced in a study of regulatory T cells in long-lasting Graves disease. Time point specified: newly diagnosed GD, antithyroid drugs for less than 3 months. RNA isolated from PBMCs was used to make the TCR library. Both iRepertoire HTBI primers and Arm-PCR of CDR3 regions were used to build the TCR beta libraries. MiXCR, applied by TCRdb to the multiplex PCR reads, yields one record per CDR3 protein. The sample yields hundreds of thousands of distinct CDR3 sequences, approximately 15% seen once. This sample was shared with a second study, whose subject was T cells in Graves' hyperthyroidism and ophthalmopathy.

Material: peripheral blood mononuclear cells (PBMCs), obtained at new diagnosis, from a patient treated with antithyroid drugs. Receptors originate from a woman aged 25 to 45 with Graves disease.

This clonotype has only one observation. This rearrangement joins TRBV4-2 to TRBJ2-1, with 11 bases matching TRBD1. From germline, CDR1 is LGHNA and CDR2 YNFKEQ. The CDR3 loop spans 16 amino acids. With V trimmed by 1 base and J by 3 bases, 2 bases remained unmatched. As DNA, the CDR3 is TGTGCCAGCAGCCAAGGGGACAGGGGGATCTACAATGAGCAGTTCTTC. Protein: CASSQGDRGIYNEQFF.

This clonotype was counted many times. The gene calls are TRBV29-1 and TRBJ2-7; 9 positions agree with TRBD1. Germline trimming cut 7 bases from V and 1 base from J; bases unmatched to any gene: 5. This CDR3 is built from 13 residues. The germline CDR1 and CDR2 sequences are SQVTM and ANQGSEA. The CDR3 loop is CSARTGESYEQYF. The CDR3 nucleotides read TGCAGCGCCCGGACAGGGGAGTCCTACGAGCAGTACTTC.

This clonotype was recorded at least ten times. The J gene is TRBJ1-2, the V gene TRBV28, with a weak D call TRBD1 (6 bases). The CDR3 runs to 12 residues. The V end lost 5 bases, the J end lost 8 bases, and 12 bases lay between the germline ends. Germline V gives CDR1 MDHEN, CDR2 SYDVKM. CDR3 region: CASSNDRRGYTF. CDR3 nucleotide sequence: TGTGCCAGCAGTAATGACAGGCGGGGCTACACCTTC.

V and J are TRBV3-1 and TRBJ1-6; D is unclear. The V end lost 2 bases, the J end lost 14 bases, and 10 bases lay between the germline ends. The germline V gene encodes CDR1 LGHDT and CDR2 YNNKEL (reference sequence). The CDR3 is 12 residues long. The CDR3 DNA reads as TGTGCCAGCAGCCAATGGGGAATAGCCCTCCACTTT. Translation: CASSQWGIALHF.

The table lists this clonotype with many counts. The chain links TRBV20-1 to TRBJ2-7, with a tentative D call TRBD2 (5 bases). The CDR3 loop spans 13 amino acids. V gave up 6 bases and J gave up 0 bases, with 12 bases separating them. In germline, CDR1 is DFQATT, CDR2 SNEGSKA (reference sequence). Here the CDR3 reads CSALGLHSYEQYF. The DNA of the CDR3 is TGCAGTGCCCTTGGACTGCACTCCTACGAGCAGTACTTC.

This clonotype was recorded at least ten times. The CDR3 reads CASSFGRLNTEAFF. CDR3 DNA: TGTGCCAGCAGTTTTGGCAGGTTGAACACTGAAGCTTTCTTT. This chain links TRBV28 with TRBJ1-1; D remains unclear. The CDR3 length is 14 residues. Germline-derived CDR1 and CDR2 are MDHEN and SYDVKM. Trimming removed 3 bases at V and 0 bases at J, with 8 bases between.

At least ten counts were recorded for this clonotype. The V gene is TRBV28, the J gene TRBJ1-2; D unresolved. Germline V gene data show CDR1 as MDHEN and CDR2 as SYDVKM. V was trimmed by 2 bases and J by 7 bases, leaving 17 bases between them. The CDR3 loop spans 15 amino acids. The CDR3 protein is CASSLSRRGLVGYTF. In nucleotides, the CDR3 is TGTGCCAGCAGTTTAAGTCGAAGAGGGCTCGTTGGCTACACCTTC.

Comment on this clonotype: This could be a read error, since a much larger clone is one nucleotide away. DNA of the CDR3: TGTGCCAGCAGTGTTGGGGGGGGCACAGATACGCAGTATTTT. It codes for CASSVGGGTDTQYF. The rearrangement joins TRBV25-1 to TRBJ2-3; 7 bases fit TRBD2. This CDR3 has 14 amino acids. With 4 bases clipped from V and 1 base from J, the junction kept 2 bases outside the gene matches. The germline CDR1 and CDR2 sequences are MGHDK and SYGVNS.

The chain links TRBV3-1 to TRBJ1-5, with D unresolved. This CDR3 has 15 amino acids. The V gene's germline CDR1 is LGHDT and CDR2 YNNKEL (reference sequence). Trimming cost V 1 base and J 3 bases, with 10 bases left between them. In nucleotides, the CDR3 is TGTGCCAGCAGCCAAGTGGCCGGATCCAATCAGCCCCAGCATTTT. Its translation is CASSQVAGSNQPQHF.

This clonotype showed up many times. V and J are TRBV7-2 and TRBJ2-3; TRBD2 matches at 8 bases. The CDR3 has 15 residues. V trimming: 5 bases; J trimming: 4 bases; junction bases outside the gene matches: 8. Germline V gene lookup returns CDR1 SGHTA and CDR2 FQGNSA. CDR3 protein: CASSPPGLVSDTQYF. As DNA, the CDR3 is TGTGCCAGCAGCCCTCCGGGACTAGTATCAGATACGCAGTATTTT.

This clonotype was observed at least ten times. The chain couples TRBV7-6 to TRBJ2-7; D not resolved. V lost 6 bases, J lost 2 bases, and 11 bases lay in between. Germline CDR1 reads SGHVS; CDR2 reads FNYEAQ. The CDR3 spans 13 residues. The DNA of the CDR3 is TGTGCCAGCAGTCGCCGGTCTACCTACGAGCAGTACTTC. Translation: CASSRRSTYEQYF.

In its sample, this clonotype was seen many times. At one boundary the junction diverges from the germline segment, which might be a read error. This chain connects TRBV12-3 or TRBV12-4 to TRBJ2-3; 7 positions agree with TRBD2. This CDR3 is 14 amino acids long. CDR3: CATSLAASTDTQYF. The CDR3 DNA reads as TGTGCCACCAGTCTAGCGGCTAGCACAGATACGCAGTATTTT.

This clonotype was seen ten or more times. The chain employs TRBV5-1 and TRBJ2-3; TRBD2 agrees at 10 bases. Germline V lookup: CDR1 SGHRS, CDR2 YFSETQ. Trimming removed 3 bases from V and 6 bases from J; junction bases left unmatched: 10. The CDR3 covers 16 residues. CDR3 amino acids: CASSSSSGSGSDTQYF. CDR3 nucleotides: TGCGCCAGCAGCTCCTCTAGCGGGAGCGGATCGGATACGCAGTATTTT. The entire variable domain, with the rest obtained from reference TRBV5-1 and TRBJ2-3, is as follows: KAGVTQTPRYLIKTRGQQVTLSCSPISGHRSVSWYQQTPGQGLQFLFEYFSETQRNKGNFPGRFSGRQFSNSRSEMNVSTLELGDSALYLCASSSSSGSGSDTQYFGPGTRLTVL.

This clonotype showed up many times. The V call is TRBV12-3 or TRBV12-4, the J call TRBJ1-3; 9 bases align to TRBD1. There are 14 residues in the CDR3. The V and J ends lost 8 bases and 7 bases, in that order; junction bases with no gene match: 9. The CDR3 protein is CASGPGDRVNTIYF. For the CDR3, the DNA is TGTGCCAGCGGCCCCGGGGACAGGGTCAACACCATATATTTT.